The T cell receptor beta chain described here comes from a study of cytomegalovirus exposure and HLA in healthy donors (dated by TCRdb to between 2016 and 2019). As for the study more broadly: An earlier analysis of several hundred of the donors reported approximately 260 Gb of sequence data and some 110 million unique TCR beta sequences obtained from some 200 million T cells. Approximately 310 gigabases of sequencing data and around 85 million unique TCR sequences made up an early release that covered approximately 650 HLA-typed donors. Among the approximately 420 genotyped donors, around 81% belonged to the genetic ancestry cluster associated with self-reported Caucasian donors. The aim of the study was to test whether cataloging public T cell receptors could identify signatures of past pathogen exposure. The study used immunosequencing to profile the T cell repertoires of some 600 subjects and linked those repertoires to cytomegalovirus serostatus. A separate validation cohort of 100 to 150 different subjects was used in addition to the approximately 670-subject first cohort. High-throughput TCR immunosequencing, statistical association of individual TCRs with disease status, and machine learning were combined to predict cytomegalovirus infection status. In a later analysis, previously published TCR beta repertoires from about 670 donors were re-analyzed and high-resolution HLA genotyping was added so that TCR occurrence patterns could be studied. In the later analysis, no new phenotypic data were used to find candidate immune exposures; instead, reliance was placed on TCR beta sequences and their occurrence across donors. An earlier analysis of several hundred of the donors applied high-throughput TCR beta sequencing to assess whether each TCR beta V gene segment acted as functional or pseudogenic. Donor age, sex, ethnicity and CMV serostatus were compiled alongside the repertoire data. Genome-wide SNP genotypes for about 65% of the roughly 670 donors were used in a later genetic analysis, which treated that subset as a discovery cohort. Every repertoire in the discovery cohort had been generated on one and the same sequencing platform. Class I and class II HLA loci were covered by the typing at four-digit resolution. The number of typed donors differed by locus: about 620-640 for A, B, C, DRB1 and DQB1; 500 to 550 for DQA1; 606 for DPA1; and around 490 for DPB1. Five DR-DQ haplotypes were treated as single units for association and clustering because of strong linkage in the cohort. Among about 370 genotyped donors of the cohort, an average of roughly 230,000 unique TCR beta nucleotide sequences was sequenced per donor, of which about 18% were non-productive.

The research as a whole found: A later genetic analysis reported fewer N-insertions in productive TCRs among donors in an Asian-associated ancestry cluster than the roughly 670-donor mean. In a later analysis, the rate of TCR association differed among HLA loci, with DRB1 alleles having the most associated TCRs and HLA-C alleles having the fewest. In a later analysis, HLA-associated TCR beta chains were found to be more clonally expanded and to have lower generation probabilities than equally common non-associated chains. A cluster of highly shared sequence variants was judged likely to represent a technical artifact of the sequencing pipeline. A later analysis reported that several top co-occurrence clusters appeared linked to parvovirus B19, influenza, CMV and Epstein-Barr virus. A few of the identified cytomegalovirus-associated TCR beta chains were confirmed in vitro to be specific for cytomegalovirus antigens. Because counts were too low, seventeen rarely observed V segments, including chromosome 9 orphons, were left out of the earlier analysis of some 600 of the donors. Because the 87-base-pair reads could not distinguish some IMGT-functional V segments, including TRBV6-2 and TRBV6-3, those segments were excluded. Linkage disequilibrium might explain the correlated functional status among segregating V segments, but an unknown experimental factor could not be ruled out. For the cohort, immune exposure information was limited to CMV serostatus. An association between a missense DCLRE1C variant and V-gene and J-gene trimming of TCR beta chains was found in a later genetic analysis and replicated in an independent cohort. Because HLA typing was unavailable for some donors at each locus, only the typed subset was used in association tests. A later analysis found that most CMV-associated TCR beta chains appeared HLA-restricted, with HLA associations seemingly driven largely by CMV exposure. A total of 150 to 200 TCR beta chains were listed by the study as associated with cytomegalovirus. A later analysis associated 15,000 or so TCR beta sequences with specific HLA alleles at a false discovery rate of 0.05. A further reported finding was that TCR beta sequences accurately predicted the HLA-A and HLA-B alleles for most subjects in the first cohort. When HLA alleles, especially DR and DQ, strongly co-occurred, attributing TCR associations to individual alleles was difficult. While some public TCRs were present in many individuals, most TCR sequences turned up only very rarely across donors. The presence/absence analyses assumed that sequencing depth was roughly uniform across donors, and that assumption may not be true. According to the authors, the approach could potentially be generalized to other disease states and immunological phenotypes. The classifier was reported to diagnose cytomegalovirus status with high specificity and sensitivity in both the original and validation cohorts. In an earlier analysis of 500 to 650 of the donors, most TCR beta V segments appeared in productive rearrangements about 87% or about 30% of the time, broadly matching IMGT annotations. This cohort had only TCR beta chains sequenced, and the lack of alpha or paired-chain data limited which features could be detected.

Worth noting for this clone: It lacks a known antigen. Base qualities are not recorded, but no much larger clone differs from it by a single base.

After removal of 5 bases from V and 2 bases from J, the junction retains 6 bases not matched to a gene. The CDR3 runs 17 residues from the cysteine to the phenylalanine. CDR3 DNA only is kept here, 51 bases in frame from base 1. CDR1 and CDR2 are read off the germline V gene (reference sequence) as SEHNR and FQNEAQ. In total, just over 650 healthy bone marrow donors made up the cohort. At the time of sampling, all cohort members were nominally healthy, though unrecorded immune exposures were likely present. The donor tested CMV seropositive and was one of the 289 seropositive cohort members. Every donor gave a peripheral blood sample, and the peripheral blood mononuclear cells from that sample were used for TCR beta sequencing. The Qiagen DNeasy Blood Extraction Kit was used to extract genomic DNA from the blood cell samples. Library generation was performed with the immunoSEQ multiplex PCR assay. For the multiplex PCR, a mixture combining 60 forward primers for TCR Vbeta segments and 13 reverse primers for TCR Jbeta segments was used. A multiplex PCR assay on genomic DNA amplified the CDR3 region of rearranged TCR beta genes. The Illumina HiSeq System was used to sequence the amplified TCR beta libraries as 87-base-pair reads. Processing in the source paper ran as follows. In a later analysis, roughly 80 million unique TCR beta chains were counted across the 500 to 700 repertoires, and roughly 11 million of these chains were shared by at least two donors. Raw reads were error-corrected and collapsed into unique sequences by a nearest-neighbor algorithm in which closely related sequences were merged to remove PCR and sequencing errors. Alignment of CDR3 sequences to IMGT reference sequences was used to assign V, D and J gene segments. For a sequence to be retained, a match of at least six nucleotides was required to both a V gene segment and a J gene segment. A rearrangement was called productive if the CDR3 had no stop codons and remained in frame with V and J, and every other rearrangement was called non-productive. CDR3 was defined according to IMGT convention as the region running from the second conserved V-encoded cysteine to the conserved J-encoded phenylalanine. The earlier analysis of 450 to 750 of the donors excluded any sequence lacking an unambiguous match to a single V gene segment. An earlier analysis of fewer than 750 of the donors classified V segments as functional when productive rearrangements were above 56.7% and as segregating when the standard deviation between donors was above 5%. A statistical classification framework was built to diagnose cytomegalovirus status from the catalog of TCR beta chain sequences. In a later analysis, TCR nucleotide sequences were compared against IMGT/GENE-DB human TR gene sequences so that V and J genes could be assigned. Using the TCRdist pipeline, a later analysis assigned CDR3 sequences along with most-parsimonious VDJ recombination scenarios. In a later analysis, every TCR beta chain was defined by the combination of its CDR3 amino acid sequence and its V-gene family, and reads without a unique V-gene family were dropped. A later analysis removed 500 to 650 highly shared, low-generation-probability nucleotide sequences to deal with suspected cross-contamination and a sequencing artifact. In a later analysis, a clonal expansion index was calculated for each public chain from normalized within-repertoire ranks of inferred template counts. Generation probabilities in a later analysis came from a VDJ recombination model fitted to out-of-frame rearrangements, and those results were checked against IGoR. In a later analysis, hypergeometric tests were used to score TCR-TCR, TCR-HLA and TCR-CMV co-occurrence, with a repertoire-size bias correction applied to TCR pairs. To estimate false discovery rates, a later analysis permuted the HLA or CMV assignments 20 times. In a later analysis, co-occurring TCRs were grouped using DBSCAN, with TCRdist sequence similarity added in when clustering inside HLA-allele-positive subsets. Co-occurrence clustering excluded repertoires with fewer than 30,000 or more than 120,000 public chains, plus five with anomalous nucleotide sharing. TCRdb stores this immuneACCESS table with in-frame sequences only. Part of the clones is absent; in the studies checked, under half of the shortfall reflects unresolved V genes, and no reason is known for the rest. That table furnishes V, J and clone size, whereas the DNA furnished D and trimming. The sample profile shows 180,000 or so clones; over 65% of them were found once. The ten largest clones take up about 4% of the sample.

The chain is encoded by TRBV7-9 joined to TRBJ2-6; 10 central bases correspond to TRBD1. The sequence was obtained from a woman aged 55-69 years in good health and CMV-seropositive. The sequenced material came from PBMCs. Read as DNA, the sequence is TGTGCCAGCAGCAACCGGGACAGGGGAACTGGGGCCAACGTCCTGACTTTC. It encodes CASSNRDRGTGANVLTF.